The T cell receptor (beta chain) described here comes from a study of cytomegalovirus exposure and HLA in healthy donors. The PCR used 60 Vbeta and 13 Jbeta primers. TCRdb's copy holds only in-frame clones and misses some; the assay was immunoSEQ multiplex PCR. Of approximately 93,000 clones listed, approximately 75% are singletons. Germline CDR1 reads GTSNPN; CDR2 reads SVGIG (reference sequence). CDR3 length equals 11 residues. V was trimmed by 2 bases and J by 1 base, leaving 2 bases between them. Material for sequencing was PBMCs. This clonotype was sampled from a middle-aged woman in good health and CMV-seronegative. This chain connects TRBV30 to TRBJ1-2; D is uncertain. CDR3 sequence (DNA): TGTGCCTGGAGTCTTAACTATGGCTACACCTTC. The encoded protein is CAWSLNYGYTF.